The rows below give T cell receptor beta chains drawn from one sample of a study of technical replicates of blood from a handful of donors. Assay: immunoSEQ multiplex PCR; the TCRdb copy retains only in-frame clones and omits some. The sample carries under 80,000 clones, roughly 96% recorded once. The sample taken for sequencing was T cells isolated from PBMCs. Receptor source: a human donor in good health. Both conserved end residues are part of each CDR3. A D gene is named only where the DNA matches it firmly. Clone sizes are given selectively: once, few, many, or a class where the clone is expanded.

clone_size: NA; v_call: TRBV27; d_call: NA; j_call: TRBJ1-6; cdr3_aa: CASSFRSGSYNSPLHF; cdr3_nt: TGTGCCAGCAGTTTTCGGTCGGGCTCCTATAATTCACCCCTCCACTTT
clone_size: NA; v_call: TRBV5-1; d_call: NA; j_call: TRBJ2-7; cdr3_aa: CASSGGGRDTEQYF; cdr3_nt: TGCGCCAGCAGCGGGGGGGGGCGAGACACCGAGCAGTACTTC
clone_size: once; v_call: TRBV7-9; d_call: NA; j_call: TRBJ1-4; cdr3_aa: CASSLVPGVEKLFF; cdr3_nt: TGTGCCAGCAGCTTAGTACCCGGGGTTGAAAAACTGTTTTTT
clone_size: NA; v_call: TRBV7-9; d_call: NA; j_call: TRBJ2-5; cdr3_aa: CASSLTRETQYF; cdr3_nt: TGTGCCAGCAGCTTGACTAGAGAGACCCAGTACTTC
clone_size: NA; v_call: TRBV4-1; d_call: NA; j_call: TRBJ2-7; cdr3_aa: CASSQDLVEQYF; cdr3_nt: TGCGCCAGCAGCCAAGATTTAGTCGAGCAGTACTTC
clone_size: NA; v_call: TRBV2; d_call: NA; j_call: TRBJ2-5; cdr3_aa: CAGGMIRETQYF; cdr3_nt: TGTGCCGGAGGGATGATCAGGGAGACCCAGTACTTC
clone_size: NA; v_call: TRBV5-1; d_call: NA; j_call: TRBJ1-1; cdr3_aa: CASSLQGTTTEAFF; cdr3_nt: TGCGCCAGCAGCTTGCAGGGGACGACCACTGAAGCTTTCTTT
clone_size: NA; v_call: TRBV5-1; d_call: NA; j_call: TRBJ1-1; cdr3_aa: CASSLVRVKDGTEAFF; cdr3_nt: TGCGCCAGCAGCTTGGTGAGGGTAAAGGACGGCACTGAAGCTTTCTTT
clone_size: NA; v_call: TRBV6-6; d_call: NA; j_call: TRBJ2-2; cdr3_aa: CASRVQRTSTGELFF; cdr3_nt: TGTGCCAGCAGGGTACAGAGAACGTCCACCGGGGAGCTGTTTTTT
clone_size: NA; v_call: TRBV19; d_call: TRBD1; j_call: TRBJ1-2; cdr3_aa: CASVPGQDLYGYTF; cdr3_nt: TGTGCCAGTGTTCCGGGACAGGACCTCTATGGCTACACCTTC
clone_size: NA; v_call: TRBV7-8; d_call: TRBD1; j_call: TRBJ1-3; cdr3_aa: CASSGTGEPSTIYF; cdr3_nt: TGTGCCAGCAGTGGGACAGGGGAACCCAGCACCATATATTTT
clone_size: once; v_call: TRBV4-1; d_call: NA; j_call: TRBJ1-3; cdr3_aa: CASSQDGSILSGNTIYF; cdr3_nt: TGCGCCAGCAGCCAAGATGGGAGCATTCTCTCTGGAAACACCATATATTTT
clone_size: few; v_call: TRBV4-1; d_call: NA; j_call: TRBJ2-1; cdr3_aa: CASTTFSENNEQFF; cdr3_nt: TGCGCCAGCACCACCTTTTCAGAAAACAATGAGCAGTTCTTC
clone_size: NA; v_call: TRBV5-6; d_call: NA; j_call: TRBJ2-1; cdr3_aa: CASVVGGGGGYNEQFF; cdr3_nt: TGTGCCAGCGTCGTTGGGGGAGGGGGAGGGTACAATGAGCAGTTCTTC
clone_size: NA; v_call: TRBV11-3; d_call: TRBD2; j_call: TRBJ2-2; cdr3_aa: CASSPTSGRSGELFF; cdr3_nt: TGTGCCAGCAGCCCGACTAGCGGGAGGAGTGGGGAGCTGTTTTTT
clone_size: NA; v_call: TRBV28; d_call: TRBD2; j_call: TRBJ2-7; cdr3_aa: CASSDGLAREQYF; cdr3_nt: TGTGCCAGCAGCGATGGACTAGCAAGGGAGCAGTACTTC
clone_size: NA; v_call: TRBV6-4; d_call: NA; j_call: TRBJ1-5; cdr3_aa: CASSDQGRPQHF; cdr3_nt: TGTGCCAGCAGTGACCAGGGGAGGCCCCAGCATTTT
clone_size: NA; v_call: TRBV5-1; d_call: NA; j_call: TRBJ1-1; cdr3_aa: CASSPGSFPFVGNTEAFF; cdr3_nt: TGCGCCAGCAGCCCCGGGTCATTCCCCTTCGTGGGGAACACTGAAGCTTTCTTT
clone_size: NA; v_call: TRBV11-3; d_call: NA; j_call: TRBJ2-7; cdr3_aa: CASSFPSYEQYF; cdr3_nt: TGTGCCAGCAGCTTCCCGTCCTACGAGCAGTACTTC
clone_size: NA; v_call: TRBV5-6; d_call: NA; j_call: TRBJ1-1; cdr3_aa: CASSRPGGNTEAFF; cdr3_nt: TGTGCCAGCAGCCGGCCGGGGGGGAACACTGAAGCTTTCTTT
clone_size: once; v_call: TRBV7-7; d_call: TRBD2; j_call: TRBJ2-5; cdr3_aa: CASGPGTSRETQYF; cdr3_nt: TGTGCTAGCGGACCCGGGACTAGCCGAGAGACCCAGTACTTC
clone_size: NA; v_call: TRBV7-3; d_call: TRBD2; j_call: TRBJ2-1; cdr3_aa: CASSLNRAGGYNEQFF; cdr3_nt: TGTGCCAGCAGCTTAAATAGGGCGGGGGGGTACAATGAGCAGTTCTTC
clone_size: once; v_call: TRBV5-1; d_call: TRBD2; j_call: TRBJ2-3; cdr3_aa: CASSLPSGKTDTQYF; cdr3_nt: TGCGCCAGCAGCTTGCCTAGCGGGAAGACAGATACGCAGTATTTT
clone_size: NA; v_call: TRBV29-1; d_call: NA; j_call: TRBJ2-2; cdr3_aa: CSVWRRGTGELFF; cdr3_nt: TGCAGTGTCTGGAGGAGGGGAACCGGGGAGCTGTTTTTT
clone_size: NA; v_call: TRBV27; d_call: TRBD1; j_call: TRBJ1-4; cdr3_aa: CASSKLDRGYEKLFF; cdr3_nt: TGTGCCAGCAGCAAGCTGGACAGGGGGTATGAAAAACTGTTTTTT
clone_size: NA; v_call: TRBV6-1; d_call: TRBD1; j_call: TRBJ1-2; cdr3_aa: CASSLDRATNYGYTF; cdr3_nt: TGTGCCAGCAGTTTAGACAGGGCTACTAACTATGGCTACACCTTC
clone_size: NA; v_call: TRBV5-1; d_call: TRBD2; j_call: TRBJ2-1; cdr3_aa: CASSSGGAIYNEQFF; cdr3_nt: TGCGCCAGCAGCTCGGGGGGGGCCATCTACAATGAGCAGTTCTTC
clone_size: NA; v_call: TRBV4-1; d_call: NA; j_call: TRBJ2-5; cdr3_aa: CASSQAVQETQYF; cdr3_nt: TGCGCCAGCAGCCAAGCTGTACAAGAGACCCAGTACTTC
clone_size: NA; v_call: TRBV5-4; d_call: NA; j_call: TRBJ1-2; cdr3_aa: CASSPLTQGEVGYTF; cdr3_nt: TGTGCCAGCAGCCCACTGACACAGGGAGAGGTTGGCTACACCTTC
clone_size: NA; v_call: TRBV5-4; d_call: TRBD1; j_call: TRBJ2-5; cdr3_aa: CASSSGQGPYQETQYF; cdr3_nt: TGTGCCAGCAGCTCGGGACAGGGCCCGTACCAAGAGACCCAGTACTTC
clone_size: few; v_call: TRBV29-1; d_call: NA; j_call: TRBJ1-1; cdr3_aa: CSVEGVEAFF; cdr3_nt: TGCAGCGTTGAAGGAGTAGAAGCTTTCTTT
clone_size: NA; v_call: TRBV27; d_call: TRBD2; j_call: TRBJ2-2; cdr3_aa: CASSLLSGATGELFF; cdr3_nt: TGTGCCAGCAGTTTGCTCAGCGGGGCCACCGGGGAGCTGTTTTTT
clone_size: NA; v_call: TRBV5-4; d_call: NA; j_call: TRBJ1-4; cdr3_aa: CASSPTGATNEKLFF; cdr3_nt: TGTGCCAGCAGCCCCACAGGTGCAACTAATGAAAAACTGTTTTTT
clone_size: NA; v_call: TRBV9; d_call: NA; j_call: TRBJ2-7; cdr3_aa: CASSVVPSSYEQYF; cdr3_nt: TGTGCCAGCAGCGTAGTTCCGAGCTCCTACGAGCAGTACTTC
clone_size: NA; v_call: TRBV11-2; d_call: NA; j_call: TRBJ1-4; cdr3_aa: CASTTMTGANEKLFF; cdr3_nt: TGTGCCAGCACCACCATGACTGGAGCTAATGAAAAACTGTTTTTT
clone_size: NA; v_call: TRBV6-6; d_call: NA; j_call: TRBJ2-7; cdr3_aa: CASMSEVNEQYF; cdr3_nt: TGTGCCAGCATGTCGGAGGTGAACGAGCAGTACTTC
clone_size: NA; v_call: TRBV11-3; d_call: TRBD1; j_call: TRBJ1-1; cdr3_aa: CASSLEQGAEAFF; cdr3_nt: TGTGCCAGCAGCTTAGAACAGGGGGCTGAAGCTTTCTTT
clone_size: once; v_call: TRBV5-4; d_call: TRBD2; j_call: TRBJ2-2; cdr3_aa: CASSLLTGGPSGELFF; cdr3_nt: TGTGCCAGCAGCTTATTAACGGGAGGGCCGTCCGGGGAGCTGTTTTTT
clone_size: NA; v_call: TRBV5-1; d_call: TRBD1; j_call: TRBJ1-4; cdr3_aa: CASRTGTGLANEKLFF; cdr3_nt: TGCGCCAGCAGGACCGGGACAGGGTTGGCTAATGAAAAACTGTTTTTT
clone_size: NA; v_call: TRBV7-2; d_call: TRBD2; j_call: TRBJ2-5; cdr3_aa: CASSPWGGQETQYF; cdr3_nt: TGTGCCAGCAGCCCCTGGGGGGGCCAAGAGACCCAGTACTTC
clone_size: NA; v_call: TRBV19; d_call: TRBD2; j_call: TRBJ2-2; cdr3_aa: CASSTGLAGETGELFF; cdr3_nt: TGTGCCAGTAGCACGGGACTAGCGGGAGAAACCGGGGAGCTGTTTTTT
clone_size: NA; v_call: TRBV5-1; d_call: TRBD1; j_call: TRBJ1-1; cdr3_aa: CASSLVGQGATEAFF; cdr3_nt: TGCGCCAGCAGCTTGGTGGGCCAGGGGGCCACTGAAGCTTTCTTT
clone_size: NA; v_call: TRBV29-1; d_call: TRBD1; j_call: TRBJ1-3; cdr3_aa: CSGSGTGGGNTIYF; cdr3_nt: TGCAGCGGGTCCGGGACAGGGGGGGGAAACACCATATATTTT
clone_size: NA; v_call: TRBV15; d_call: TRBD2; j_call: TRBJ2-7; cdr3_aa: CATSRSLAGELEQYF; cdr3_nt: TGTGCCACCAGCAGATCACTAGCGGGAGAGCTGGAGCAGTACTTC